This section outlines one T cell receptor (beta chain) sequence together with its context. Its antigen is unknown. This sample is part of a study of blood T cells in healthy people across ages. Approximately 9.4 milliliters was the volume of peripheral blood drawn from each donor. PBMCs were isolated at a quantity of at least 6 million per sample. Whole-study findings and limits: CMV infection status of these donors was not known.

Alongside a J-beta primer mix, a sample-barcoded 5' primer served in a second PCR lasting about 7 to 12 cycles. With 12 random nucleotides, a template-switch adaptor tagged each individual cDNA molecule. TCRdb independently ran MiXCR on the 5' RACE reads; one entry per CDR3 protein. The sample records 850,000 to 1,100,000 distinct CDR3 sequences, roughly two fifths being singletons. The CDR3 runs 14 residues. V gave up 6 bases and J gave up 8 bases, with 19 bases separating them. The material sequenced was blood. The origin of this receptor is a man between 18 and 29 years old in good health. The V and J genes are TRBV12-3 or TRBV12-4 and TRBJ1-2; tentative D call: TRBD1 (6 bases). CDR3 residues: CASSRTDALTGYTF. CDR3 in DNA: TGTGCCAGCAGCCGGACAGACGCTCTGACGGGCTACACCTTC.